This T cell receptor (beta chain) was identified in a study of cytomegalovirus exposure and HLA in healthy donors. The CDR3 totals 14 residues. The germline V gene encodes CDR1 MNHEY and CDR2 SMNVEV (reference sequence). Trimming pared 3 bases from V and 7 bases from J, leaving 10 bases between. The PCR was carried out with 60 Vbeta primers and 13 Jbeta primers. The assay was immunoSEQ multiplex PCR, and TCRdb's table has in-frame clones only and misses some. The sample lists 150,000 or so clones, roughly four fifths occurring once. Whole-study findings and limits: Sequencing likely produced, as an artifact, a cluster of highly shared sequence variants. Immune exposure information available was restricted to CMV serostatus. Across donors, presence/absence analyses took sequencing depth to be roughly uniform.

Concerning this clone: As yet, its antigen is unknown.

The material sequenced was PBMCs. The rearrangement joins TRBV27 to TRBJ1-6; tentatively, D is TRBD1 (5 bases). This TCR was recovered from a middle-aged man in good health and CMV-seropositive. The CDR3 region is CASSFRGRNSPLHF. For the CDR3, the DNA is TGTGCCAGCAGTTTTAGGGGAAGGAATTCACCCCTCCACTTT.